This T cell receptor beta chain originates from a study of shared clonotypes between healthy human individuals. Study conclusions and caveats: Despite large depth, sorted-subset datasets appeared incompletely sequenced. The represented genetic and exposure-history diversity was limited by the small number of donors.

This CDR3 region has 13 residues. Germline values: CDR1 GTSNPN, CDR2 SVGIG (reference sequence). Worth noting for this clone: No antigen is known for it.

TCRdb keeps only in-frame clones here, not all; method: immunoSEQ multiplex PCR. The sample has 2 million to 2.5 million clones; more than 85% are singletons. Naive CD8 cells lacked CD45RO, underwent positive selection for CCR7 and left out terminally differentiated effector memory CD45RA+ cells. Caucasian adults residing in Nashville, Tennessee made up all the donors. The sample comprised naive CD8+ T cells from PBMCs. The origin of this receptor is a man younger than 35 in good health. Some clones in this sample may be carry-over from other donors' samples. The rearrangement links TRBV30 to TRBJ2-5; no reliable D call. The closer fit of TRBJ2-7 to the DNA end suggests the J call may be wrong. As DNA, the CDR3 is TGTGCCTGGACTACCCGGAGCTCCTACGAGCAGTACTTC. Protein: CAWTTRSSYEQYF.